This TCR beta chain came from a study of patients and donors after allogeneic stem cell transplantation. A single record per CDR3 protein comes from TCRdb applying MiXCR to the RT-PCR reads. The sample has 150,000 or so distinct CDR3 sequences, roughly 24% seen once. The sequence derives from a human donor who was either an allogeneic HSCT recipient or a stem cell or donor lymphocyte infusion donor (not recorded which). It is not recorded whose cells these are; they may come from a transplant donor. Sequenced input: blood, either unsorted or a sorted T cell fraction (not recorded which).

The CDR3 DNA sequence: TGTGCCAGCAGTGAGGGTAACTACGAGCAGTACTTC. Translation gives CASSEGNYEQYF. This chain joins TRBV2 and TRBJ2-7; no reliable D call. V was clipped by 3 bases and J by 3 bases, with 6 bases between them. From germline, CDR1 is SNHLY and CDR2 FYNNEI. The CDR3 is made up of 12 amino acids.